One sample yielded the 27 T cell receptor beta chains listed below, sequenced in a study of shared clonotypes between healthy human individuals. Only in-frame clones appear in the TCRdb table, and some are missing; sequencing was by immunoSEQ multiplex PCR. The sample has roughly 1,600,000 clones; roughly 98.5% are singletons. Sequencing used naive CD4+ T cells sorted from blood. Subset reported: CD45RA+ positively selected. The receptors originated from a man in his thirties or forties in good health.

The chain links TRBV5-1 to TRBJ2-1, with D possibly being TRBD2 (5 bases). The V gene's germline CDR1 is SGHRS and CDR2 YFSETQ. CDR3 size: 15 residues. Trimming cost V 1 base and J 6 bases, with 14 bases left between them. The DNA of the CDR3 is TGCGCCAGCAGCTTGACTAGTACAGCCTCCAATGAGCAGTTCTTC. Protein: CASSLTSTASNEQFF.

This rearrangement joins TRBV18 to TRBJ2-1, with 7 bases lining up with TRBD1. There are 14 residues in the CDR3. Germline CDR1 is KGHSH and CDR2 is LQKENI. J gave up 3 bases and V 3 bases, and 2 bases lay outside the gene matches. The CDR3 spells CASSPGTVYNEQFF. CDR3 nucleotides: TGTGCCAGCTCACCTGGGACAGTCTACAATGAGCAGTTCTTC.

The chain joins TRBV4-2 to TRBJ2-4, with no clear D. The CDR3 extends over 18 amino acids. CDR1 and CDR2 from the germline V gene are LGHNA and YNFKEQ. The V end lost 3 bases, the J end lost 0 bases, and 18 bases lay between the germline ends. DNA for the CDR3: TGTGCCAGCAGCCAGTTCCCCTTTCGGGTATTAGCCAAAAACATTCAGTACTTC. It encodes CASSQFPFRVLAKNIQYF.

The chain recombines TRBV7-9 with TRBJ2-5; 7 bases agree with TRBD2. CDR3 size: 16 residues. Germline lookup yields CDR1 SEHNR and CDR2 FQNEAQ (reference sequence). V gave up 1 base and J gave up 1 base; unmatched junction bases: 6. The CDR3 DNA reads TGTGCCAGCAGCTTAGTCCTGCGGGAGAGCCAAGAGACCCAGTACTTC. It codes for CASSLVLRESQETQYF.

The gene calls are TRBV5-5 and TRBJ1-2; 8 positions agree with TRBD1. The germline gives CDR1 SGHKS, CDR2 YYEKEE (reference sequence). V dropped 4 bases and J dropped 9; count of bases not matched to a gene: 5. The CDR3 spans 12 residues. Here the CDR3 reads CASSRTGNSYTF. CDR3 bases: TGTGCCAGCAGCAGGACAGGGAACAGCTACACCTTC.

The J gene is TRBJ1-1, the V gene TRBV7-9; maybe TRBD1 (5 bases). There are 18 residues in the CDR3. Trimming pared 4 bases from V and 0 bases from J, leaving 21 bases between. Germline V gene data show CDR1 as SEHNR and CDR2 as FQNEAQ (reference sequence). The CDR3, as DNA: TGTGCCAGCAGCTCGCTCGTCGGGGGGACCCGCATGAACACTGAAGCTTTCTTT. This codes for CASSSLVGGTRMNTEAFF.

The chain employs TRBV11-3 and TRBJ2-1; 9 nucleotides match TRBD2. Germline V gene lookup returns CDR1 SGHNT and CDR2 YENEEA. V lost 0 bases to trimming and J lost 9 bases; unmatched junction nucleotides: 3. CDR3 length: 14 residues. The CDR3 region is CASSLEFSGSEQFF. The CDR3 DNA follows: TGTGCCAGCAGCTTAGAGTTTAGCGGGAGTGAGCAGTTCTTC. Full variable domain (missing parts from reference TRBV11-3 and TRBJ2-1): EAGVVQSPRYKIIEKKQPVAFWCNPISGHNTLYWYLQNLGQGPELLIRYENEEAVDDSQLPKDRFSAERLKGVDSTLKIQPAELGDSAVYLCASSLEFSGSEQFFGPGTRLTVL.

This chain uses TRBV21-1 with TRBJ2-2. TRBV21-1 is classified as a pseudogene. CDR3 length: 16 residues. DNA of the CDR3: TGTGCCAGCAGCAAAGTGGGGGACCCTAACACCGGGGAGCTGTTTTTT. This codes for CASSKVGDPNTGELFF.

The J gene is TRBJ2-7, the V gene TRBV18; a weak D match, TRBD2 (5 bases). The V gene lost 6 bases and the J gene lost 0 bases, with 24 bases spanning the gap. Germline V gene sequence: CDR1 KGHSH, CDR2 LQKENI. This CDR3 has 18 residues. CDR3 in amino acids: CASSPSPPLAQISYEQYF. In nucleotides, the CDR3 is TGTGCCAGCTCCCCATCCCCCCCTCTAGCCCAAATCTCCTACGAGCAGTACTTC.

V usage is TRBV9 and J usage is TRBJ2-2; possible D gene TRBD2, 6 bases. The V gene lost 5 bases and the J gene lost 3 bases, with 11 bases spanning the gap. CDR1 is SGDLS and CDR2 is YYNGEE in the germline V gene. The CDR3 contains 14 residues. CDR3 region: CASSVSSDTGELFF. The CDR3 coding sequence is TGTGCCAGCAGTGTCTCTAGCGACACCGGGGAGCTGTTTTTT.

The rearrangement joins TRBV5-1 to TRBJ1-1; TRBD1 is a possible D gene (5 bases). The V end was cut by 4 bases, the J end by 0 bases, with 10 bases between. Per germline, CDR1 SGHRS and CDR2 YFSETQ. There are 14 residues in the CDR3. The CDR3 nucleotides are TGCGCCAGCAGCACCCAGGGATTGAACACTGAAGCTTTCTTT. Translating it yields CASSTQGLNTEAFF.

This sequence joins TRBV18 and TRBJ2-5; a weak D match, TRBD2 (5 bases). Trimming shortened V by 6 bases and J by 5 bases, and 19 bases separated the two germline ends. This CDR3 comprises 15 residues. Germline-derived CDR1 and CDR2 are KGHSH and LQKENI. CDR3: CASSPRTKAVETQYF. As DNA, the CDR3 is TGTGCCAGCTCCCCTAGGACCAAAGCGGTGGAGACCCAGTACTTC.

The CDR3 DNA is TGTGCCAGCGGAGGACAGGGTGGTGAAAAACTGTTTTTT. Its translation: CASGGQGGEKLFF. This chain uses TRBV7-9 with TRBJ1-4, with 8 bases matching TRBD1. The germline gives CDR1 SEHNR, CDR2 FQNEAQ (reference sequence). V dropped 8 bases and J dropped 7; count of bases not matched to a gene: 6. This CDR3 contains 13 residues.

The rearrangement uses TRBV4-1 and TRBJ2-3; possible D gene TRBD2, 6 bases. The CDR3 contains 16 residues. Germline values: CDR1 MGHRA, CDR2 YSYEKL. V lost 4 bases and J 6 bases, leaving 20 bases between the germline ends. This CDR3 reads CASSLSRDHRLDTQYF. The CDR3 nucleotides read TGCGCCAGCAGCCTATCGCGGGACCACAGGTTGGATACGCAGTATTTT.

The genes are TRBV5-1 and TRBJ2-7, with a weak D call TRBD1 (6 bases). V was cut by 3 bases and J by 0 bases, with 10 bases left in between. Germline values: CDR1 SGHRS, CDR2 YFSETQ. CDR3 length equals 14 residues. The CDR3 spells CASSSAGDSYEQYF. In DNA, the CDR3 is TGCGCCAGCAGCTCTGCAGGGGACTCCTACGAGCAGTACTTC.

The chain has TRBV28 and TRBJ1-1, with D unclear. Germline CDR1 and CDR2: MDHEN and SYDVKM. V was shortened by 5 bases and J by 8 bases, with 21 bases between the two germline ends. CDR3 length: 15 residues. CDR3: CASSPQGGRQLEAFF. In DNA form, the CDR3 reads TGTGCCAGCAGTCCCCAAGGTGGACGCCAACTCGAAGCTTTCTTT.

In DNA, the CDR3 is TGTGCCAGCAGCGTAGTCTCCGGGAGAGGGGCCGGGGAGCTGTTTTTT. The encoded protein is CASSVVSGRGAGELFF. V gene TRBV9 combines with J gene TRBJ2-2, with D perhaps matching TRBD2 (6 bases). Germline CDR1 and CDR2: SGDLS and YYNGEE. The CDR3 contains 16 residues. V was pared by 0 bases and J by 6 bases, with 15 bases between.

The V gene is TRBV5-1, the J gene TRBJ2-1; 8 positions match TRBD2. Trimming cost V 4 bases and J 4 bases; bases outside gene matches: 10. Looked up from germline, CDR1 is SGHRS and CDR2 is YFSETQ. This CDR3 spans 16 amino acids. CDR3 in DNA: TGCGCCAGCAGCCCGACGGCGGCGGGGGGATACAATGAGCAGTTCTTC. Protein: CASSPTAAGGYNEQFF.

Only one count was recorded for this clone. As DNA, the CDR3 is TGTGCCAGCAGTGGACCGGGACAGGGTACGGCTGAAGCTTTCTTT. This translates into CASSGPGQGTAEAFF. The chain links TRBV6-5 to TRBJ1-1, with TRBD1 matching over 9 bases. The CDR3 extends over 15 amino acids. The germline CDR1 and CDR2 sequences are MNHEY and SVGAGI. V was pared by 5 bases and J by 6 bases, with 10 bases of the junction left unmatched.

As for this clone: In the same sample, other DNA sequences code for this CDR3. The genes are TRBV2 and TRBJ1-5; no definite D call. V dropped 1 base and J dropped 1 base, with 5 bases sitting between them. The germline CDR1 and CDR2 sequences are SNHLY and FYNNEI. There are 14 residues in the CDR3. The CDR3 DNA reads TGTGCCAGCAGTGAAGACCGCAGCAATCAGCCCCAGCATTTT. Protein sequence: CASSEDRSNQPQHF.

This clone was seen once. Other nucleotide sequences in the sample specify the same CDR3. This chain connects TRBV7-2 to TRBJ2-3; either TRBD1 or TRBD2 may fit D (5 bases each). The germline gives CDR1 SGHTA, CDR2 FQGNSA. The V and J ends lost 4 bases and 2 bases respectively, with 7 bases between them. This CDR3 region has 13 residues. The chain's CDR3 is CASSSGTTDTQYF. CDR3 nucleotides: TGTGCCAGCAGCTCAGGGACCACAGATACGCAGTATTTT. The variable domain in full, with the rest retrieved from reference TRBV7-2 and TRBJ2-3, is GAGVSQSPSNKVTEKGKDVELRCDPISGHTALYWYRQSLGQGLEFLIYFQGNSAPDKSGLPSDRFSAERTGGSVSTLTIQRTQQEDSAVYLCASSSGTTDTQYFGPGTRLTVL.

A single count supports this clone. This chain uses TRBV5-4 with TRBJ2-7, with D hard to call. The V gene lost 0 bases and the J gene lost 3 bases, with 7 bases spanning the gap. The CDR3 has 13 residues. Germline CDR1 reads SGHNT; CDR2 reads YYREEE (reference sequence). The CDR3 spells CASSLAHGYEQYF. CDR3 nucleotides: TGTGCCAGCAGCTTGGCCCATGGCTACGAGCAGTACTTC.

The chain uses TRBV5-1 and TRBJ2-7; 7 bases match TRBD2. This CDR3 is built from 15 residues. Per germline, CDR1 SGHRS and CDR2 YFSETQ. The V segment lost 4 bases and the J segment 0 bases; nucleotides outside the gene matches: 7. The CDR3 sequence is CASSPPGGSSYEQYF. The CDR3 nucleotides read TGCGCCAGCAGCCCCCCCGGGGGGAGCTCCTACGAGCAGTACTTC.

The gene calls are TRBV5-4 and TRBJ2-3; D not resolved. In germline, CDR1 is SGHNT, CDR2 YYREEE (reference sequence). The CDR3 loop spans 15 amino acids. V was pared by 0 bases and J by 2 bases, with 10 bases between. The CDR3 spells CASSLGPPSTDTQYF. The CDR3 DNA reads TGTGCCAGCAGCTTGGGCCCACCCTCCACAGATACGCAGTATTTT.

The V call is TRBV21-1, the J call TRBJ2-1; whether TRBD2, the table's D call, matches the DNA was not checked. TRBV21-1 is annotated as a pseudogene. The CDR3 loop spans 17 amino acids. The CDR3 loop is CASSTGLAGGPGNEQFF. The CDR3, as DNA: TGTGCCAGCAGCACTGGTCTAGCGGGAGGTCCGGGGAATGAGCAGTTCTTC.

The rearrangement uses TRBV10-2 and TRBJ2-7, with TRBD2 identical over 7 bases. Germline CDR1 reads WSHSY; CDR2 reads SAAADI. The CDR3 consists of 14 residues. The junction had 8 bases not matched to a gene; V was cut back by 7 bases and J by 2 bases. The CDR3 coding sequence is TGCGCCAGCAACCCGGGAGGAGACCCCTACGAGCAGTACTTC. It encodes CASNPGGDPYEQYF.

The J gene is TRBJ1-1, the V gene TRBV25-1; a possible D gene is TRBD1 (5 bases). The CDR3 covers 15 residues. Per germline, CDR1 MGHDK and CDR2 SYGVNS. The V and J ends lost 1 base and 4 bases respectively, with 13 bases between them. CDR3: CASSESGRGGTEAFF. The CDR3 DNA follows: TGTGCCAGCAGTGAATCGGGACGGGGGGGCACTGAAGCTTTCTTT.